These 28 T cell receptor beta chains were sequenced from one sample in a study of shared clonotypes between healthy human individuals. The assay was immunoSEQ multiplex PCR, and TCRdb's table has in-frame clones only and misses some. The table lists about 2 million clones, about 95% of them singletons, with 1.1% in the top ten. As defined, naive CD8 cells were CD45RO-negative and positively selected for CCR7, with terminally differentiated effector memory CD45RA+ cells excluded. The sequenced material came from naive CD8+ T cells sorted from blood. Receptors originate from a man between 18 and 29 years old in good health.

The rearrangement uses TRBV6-4 and TRBJ2-7; D unclear. The V end lost 5 bases, the J end lost 4 bases, and 15 bases lay between the germline ends. There are 14 residues in the CDR3. The germline V gene encodes CDR1 MRHNA and CDR2 SNTAGT. The CDR3, as DNA: TGTGCCAGCAGTTCCTGCATAAACCGATACGAGCAGTACTTC. It yields the protein CASSSCINRYEQYF.

About this clone itself: The same CDR3 can be traced to other DNA sequences in this sample. The rearrangement joins TRBV7-9 to TRBJ1-2; 8 bases fit TRBD1. Germline V CDR1 and CDR2: SEHNR, FQNEAQ (reference sequence). Losses at the gene ends were 5 bases for V and 3 bases for J; bases not matched to a gene: 8. CDR3 length: 15 residues. The CDR3 protein is CASSLVGTGDYGYTF. The CDR3 coding sequence is TGTGCCAGCAGCCTGGTGGGGACAGGAGACTATGGCTACACCTTC. The complete variable domain, with remaining parts taken from reference TRBV7-9 and TRBJ1-2, reads DTGVSQNPRHKITKRGQNVTFRCDPISEHNRLYWYRQTLGQGPEFLTYFQNEAQLEKSRLLSDRFSAERPKGSFSTLEIQRTEQGDSAMYLCASSLVGTGDYGYTFGSGTRLTVV.

The chain is built from TRBV6-1 and TRBJ2-1; D unclear. CDR1 and CDR2 (germline): MNHNS, SASEGT. The CDR3 has 17 residues. Trimming left V 2 bases short and J 0 bases short, with 14 bases between. The CDR3 sequence is CASSEWGQVSSYNEQFF. The CDR3 DNA reads as TGTGCCAGCAGTGAATGGGGTCAGGTGAGCTCCTACAATGAGCAGTTCTTC.

The rearrangement links TRBV6-5 to TRBJ2-5; D is unclear. The ends were cut back, 6 bases at V and 4 bases at J, with 6 bases in the middle. The length of the CDR3 is 11 residues. CDR1 is MNHEY and CDR2 is SVGAGI in the germline V gene. The CDR3 nucleotides read TGTGCCAGCAGATCAGGAGAGACCCAGTACTTC. Its translation is CASRSGETQYF.

The chain carries TRBV30 and TRBJ2-1, with TRBD1 matching over 9 bases. Germline V gene sequence: CDR1 GTSNPN, CDR2 SVGIG (reference sequence). Trimming at V came to 5 bases and at J to 12 bases, leaving 14 bases not matched to a gene. The CDR3 contains 14 residues. CDR3 residues: CAWWTGEYNDGQFF. CDR3 coding DNA: TGTGCCTGGTGGACAGGGGAGTACAATGATGGGCAGTTCTTC.

This chain uses TRBV18 with TRBJ1-4; D is uncertain. Trimming removed 1 base at V and 1 base at J, with 4 bases between. Per the germline V gene, CDR1 is KGHSH and CDR2 is LQKENI. This CDR3 comprises 14 residues. DNA for the CDR3: TGTGCCAGCTCACCACTAGGAACTAATGAAAAACTGTTTTTT. This translates into CASSPLGTNEKLFF. The whole variable domain, filled in from reference TRBV18 and TRBJ1-4, reads NAGVMQNPRHLVRRRGQEARLRCSPMKGHSHVYWYRQLPEEGLKFMVYLQKENIIDESGMPKERFSAEFPKEGPSILRIQQVVRGDSAAYFCASSPLGTNEKLFFGSGTQLSVL.

The gene calls are TRBV11-2 and TRBJ2-1, with no clear D. Trimming took off 2 bases at V and 4 bases at J, with 9 bases between the two ends. Looked up from germline, CDR1 is SGHAT and CDR2 is FQNNGV. This CDR3 has 14 residues. CDR3 amino acids: CASSLPDGYNEQFF. As DNA, the CDR3 is TGTGCCAGCAGCTTACCCGACGGTTACAATGAGCAGTTCTTC.

J is TRBJ2-7 and V is TRBV13; weak D call: TRBD1 (6 bases). V was pared by 7 bases and J by 1 base, with 20 bases between. Germline V gene data show CDR1 as PRHDT and CDR2 as FYEKMQ (reference sequence). The length of the CDR3 is 16 residues. In DNA form, the CDR3 reads TGTGCCAGCATCCACCCCCTAGGACAGCTTTCCTACGAGCAGTACTTC. Amino acid sequence: CASIHPLGQLSYEQYF.

The count of this clone is one. With a much larger clone just one base away, this may be a read error. This CDR3 is also generated by other DNA sequences in the sample. The rearrangement links TRBV5-4 to TRBJ1-1; TRBD1 is a possible D gene (5 bases). The germline gives CDR1 SGHNT, CDR2 YYREEE (reference sequence). Trimming stripped 2 bases from V and 4 bases from J, with 6 bases between. The CDR3 runs 12 residues. The CDR3 protein is CASSFGGTEAFF. The CDR3 DNA is TGTGCCAGCAGCTTCGGGGGCACTGAAGCTTTCTTT.

The rearrangement joins TRBV2 to TRBJ2-1; 15 bases match TRBD2. CDR1 is SNHLY and CDR2 is FYNNEI in the germline V gene. The V gene end was trimmed by 4 bases and the J gene end by 8 bases; junction bases not matched to a gene: 9. The CDR3 has 17 amino acids. CDR3 loop: CASSGRTSGGALDEQFF. The CDR3 nucleotides are TGTGCCAGCAGTGGTCGGACTAGCGGGGGGGCCCTGGATGAGCAGTTCTTC.

The genes are TRBV19 and TRBJ2-5; 10 bases line up with TRBD2. Germline loops: CDR1 LNHDA, CDR2 SQIVND (reference sequence). The trim removed 4 bases at V and 2 bases at J, leaving 13 bases unmatched. The CDR3 has 18 amino acids. In DNA form, the CDR3 reads TGTGCCAGTAGTACGTCAGACTGGACTAGCGGACAACAAGAGACCCAGTACTTC. It encodes CASSTSDWTSGQQETQYF.

A remark on this clone: An end of the junction differs from the germline gene, which may be a read error. This rearrangement joins TRBV7-9 to TRBJ2-5, with 7 bases identical to TRBD2. Germline CDR1 SEHNR, CDR2 FQNEAQ (reference sequence). This CDR3 is built from 13 residues. CDR3 nucleotide sequence: TGTGCCAACAGCGGGGTAGACCAAGAGACCCAGTACTTC. Its protein is CANSGVDQETQYF.

The chain links TRBV7-2 to TRBJ2-7, with D perhaps given as TRBD1 or TRBD2 (5 bases each). CDR3 length: 19 residues. The germline V gene has CDR1 SGHTA and CDR2 FQGNSA. The germline V and J ends were trimmed by 3 bases and 0 bases, with 24 bases remaining between them. The CDR3 loop is CASSLRPGQKGRYSYEQYF. The CDR3 bases are TGTGCCAGCAGCTTGCGTCCGGGGCAAAAAGGGAGATACTCCTACGAGCAGTACTTC.

The count of this clone is one. The gene calls are TRBV14 and TRBJ2-5; weak D call: TRBD2 (5 bases). Germline loops: CDR1 SGHDN, CDR2 FVKESK. Trimming shortened V by 4 bases and J by 9 bases, and 18 bases separated the two germline ends. The CDR3 consists of 14 residues. The CDR3 nucleotides read TGTGCCAGCAGCCTCCGGGAATTCGGCGGAGCCCAGTACTTC. It yields the protein CASSLREFGGAQYF.

The V and J genes are TRBV7-9 and TRBJ2-3, with no clear D. Between the trimmed V and J ends, which lost 4 bases and 6 bases, there was a span of 8 bases. The V gene's germline CDR1 is SEHNR and CDR2 FQNEAQ (reference sequence). The CDR3 is 12 residues long. CDR3 sequence reads: CASSYLGDTQYF. The CDR3 DNA sequence: TGTGCCAGCAGCTATCTAGGTGATACGCAGTATTTT.

The chain combines TRBV7-8 with TRBJ2-1; 9 bases agree with TRBD2. Germline-derived CDR1 and CDR2 are SGHVS and FQNEAQ. J was trimmed by 2 bases and V by 0 bases; bases with no gene match: 17. CDR3 size: 21 residues. CDR3: CASSLALIGGGAEMAYNEQFF. The CDR3 region has the DNA TGTGCCAGCAGCTTAGCGTTAATTGGCGGGGGGGCCGAAATGGCCTACAATGAGCAGTTCTTC.

The chain links TRBV7-8 to TRBJ1-1; 9 bases fit TRBD1. There are 15 residues in the CDR3. The J segment lost 3 bases and the V segment lost 4 bases, leaving 6 bases of the junction unmatched. Germline CDR1 SGHVS, CDR2 FQNEAQ. The CDR3 DNA reads TGTGCCAGCAGCTCGTACGACAGGGGGGACACTGAAGCTTTCTTT. This encodes CASSSYDRGDTEAFF.

The chain has TRBV11-2 and TRBJ2-1; 7 bases are shared with TRBD2. V trimming: 1 base; J trimming: 10 bases; junction bases outside the gene matches: 4. The CDR3 loop spans 13 amino acids. Germline-derived CDR1 and CDR2 are SGHAT and FQNNGV. The CDR3 DNA follows: TGTGCCAGCAGCTTAGGGGCGGGAGAGGAGCAGTTCTTC. Its translation: CASSLGAGEEQFF.

Comments on this clone: The sample has other DNA sequences that encode this CDR3 too. The chain is built from TRBV9 and TRBJ2-1; no clear D. V gave up 0 bases and J gave up 4 bases, with 5 bases separating them. CDR3 size: 13 residues. Germline V lookup: CDR1 SGDLS, CDR2 YYNGEE. The CDR3 spells CASSVDGYNEQFF. The CDR3 nucleotides read TGTGCCAGCAGCGTAGATGGTTACAATGAGCAGTTCTTC.

This clone was picked up one time. The chain recombines TRBV7-6 with TRBJ1-1, with D unresolved. CDR1 is SGHVS, CDR2 FNYEAQ, per germline. The CDR3 has 12 amino acids. The ends were cut back, 2 bases at V and 7 bases at J, with 8 bases in the middle. This chain's CDR3 is CASSLLEDEAFF. The CDR3 DNA is TGTGCCAGCAGCTTATTGGAAGATGAAGCTTTCTTT. Combining the CDR3 with reference TRBV7-6 and TRBJ1-1 gives the whole variable domain GAGVSQSPRYKVTKRGQDVALRCDPISGHVSLYWYRQALGQGPEFLTYFNYEAQQDKSGLPNDRFSAERPEGSISTLTIQRTEQRDSAMYRCASSLLEDEAFFGQGTRLTVV.

The genes are TRBV2 and TRBJ2-5, with a possible D match to TRBD2 (6 bases). The CDR3 runs to 14 residues. Germline assignment: CDR1 SNHLY and CDR2 FYNNEI. V lost 3 bases and J 5 bases, leaving 13 bases between the germline ends. CDR3 in amino acids: CASSDFRDWETQYF. Written as DNA, the CDR3 is TGTGCCAGCAGTGATTTCAGGGACTGGGAGACCCAGTACTTC.

The CDR3 region is CASHPFGASYEQYF. The CDR3 region has the DNA TGTGCCAGCCACCCGTTCGGCGCCTCCTACGAGCAGTACTTC. The genes are TRBV5-4 and TRBJ2-7; D ambiguous. Trimming removed 7 bases from V and 0 bases from J, with 14 bases in between. CDR1 SGHNT and CDR2 YYREEE come from the germline V gene (reference sequence). This CDR3 contains 14 residues.

CDR3 bases: TGCGCCAGCGGGAACAGGGGAGGTGACACTGAAGCTTTCTTT. Translating gives CASGNRGGDTEAFF. The V call is TRBV10-2, the J call TRBJ1-1; 7 bases are shared with TRBD1. V lost 8 bases to trimming and J lost 3 bases; unmatched junction nucleotides: 9. The CDR3 runs 14 residues. Germline assignment: CDR1 WSHSY and CDR2 SAAADI.

The chain couples TRBV5-4 to TRBJ2-3; D might be TRBD2 (5 bases). Germline V gene sequence: CDR1 SGHNT, CDR2 YYREEE (reference sequence). Trimming pared 2 bases from V and 4 bases from J, leaving 20 bases between. This CDR3 is 17 amino acids long. The CDR3 loop reads CASSFLVGPTGADTQYF. In DNA, the CDR3 is TGTGCCAGCAGCTTCCTCGTGGGCCCTACCGGGGCAGATACGCAGTATTTT.

On this clone itself: The sample holds other DNA sequences that translate to the same CDR3. This rearrangement joins TRBV7-9 to TRBJ2-7; perhaps TRBD1 as D (5 bases). Trimming left V 1 base short and J 1 base short, with 8 bases between. The CDR3 loop spans 14 amino acids. Germline CDR1 reads SEHNR; CDR2 reads FQNEAQ (reference sequence). The CDR3 protein is CASSLEGRSYEQYF. CDR3 DNA: TGTGCCAGCAGCTTAGAGGGGCGGTCCTACGAGCAGTACTTC.

Of note for this clone: Other DNA sequences in this specimen translate into the identical CDR3. The CDR3: CAWSSGSYEQYF. The CDR3, as DNA: TGTGCCTGGAGCTCAGGGTCCTACGAGCAGTACTTC. The V and J genes are TRBV30 and TRBJ2-7, with a tentative D call TRBD1 (5 bases). V was pared by 3 bases and J by 1 base, with 7 bases between. The CDR3 extends over 12 amino acids. Germline CDR1 and CDR2: GTSNPN and SVGIG (reference sequence).

This clone was counted once. This chain uses TRBV29-1 with TRBJ1-2; D is possibly TRBD1 (5 bases). CDR3 length: 16 residues. Germline V gives CDR1 SQVTM, CDR2 ANQGSEA. Trimming took off 0 bases at V and 5 bases at J, with 19 bases between the two ends. The CDR3 nucleotides read TGCAGCGTTGAAGATTTCTCAGGGATCGGAGGGTATGGCTACACCTTC. Amino acid sequence: CSVEDFSGIGGYGYTF.

V usage is TRBV10-3 and J usage is TRBJ2-1, with 11 nucleotides matching TRBD2. The length of the CDR3 is 16 residues. Germline CDR1 is ENHRY and CDR2 is SYGVKD. V shed 5 bases and J 2 bases; nucleotides not matched to a gene: 5. CDR3 loop: CAISIIAGGAYNEQFF. CDR3 DNA: TGTGCCATCAGTATAATAGCGGGGGGGGCCTACAATGAGCAGTTCTTC.